The T cell receptor beta chain under discussion was sequenced for a study of T cell responses to AZD1222 COVID-19 vaccine. Study-level results: Only a handful of AZD1222 recipients tested seropositive at baseline. The CD4 TCRs associated with vaccination extended across spike and predominated at 160-218 and 743-854. Breadth and depth of Spike-specific TCRs rose after two AZD1222 doses. The donors showed a predominance of white British ancestry and of females, with possible underestimation of clonal diversity.

Of note for this clone: The antigen is not known.

The table came from immunoSEQ multiplex PCR; TCRdb's copy has only in-frame clones and leaves some out. The data contain 150,000 or so clones, more than 75% of them singletons. The TCR was taken from an adult in good health. This sample comprised peripheral blood, obtained on day 0 of AZD1222 vaccination.

The CDR3 region is CASSPGRKTGELFF. Written as DNA, the CDR3 is TGCGCCAGCAGCCCGGGACGGAAAACCGGGGAGCTGTTTTTT. The chain employs TRBV5-1 and TRBJ2-2; D may be TRBD1 or TRBD2 (5 bases each). The CDR3 is 14 residues long. Germline V gene sequence: CDR1 SGHRS, CDR2 YFSETQ. Trimming shortened V by 4 bases and J by 5 bases, and 12 bases separated the two germline ends. Using reference TRBV5-1 and TRBJ2-2 for the parts outside the CDR3, the full variable domain is KAGVTQTPRYLIKTRGQQVTLSCSPISGHRSVSWYQQTPGQGLQFLFEYFSETQRNKGNFPGRFSGRQFSNSRSEMNVSTLELGDSALYLCASSPGRKTGELFFGEGSRLTVL.